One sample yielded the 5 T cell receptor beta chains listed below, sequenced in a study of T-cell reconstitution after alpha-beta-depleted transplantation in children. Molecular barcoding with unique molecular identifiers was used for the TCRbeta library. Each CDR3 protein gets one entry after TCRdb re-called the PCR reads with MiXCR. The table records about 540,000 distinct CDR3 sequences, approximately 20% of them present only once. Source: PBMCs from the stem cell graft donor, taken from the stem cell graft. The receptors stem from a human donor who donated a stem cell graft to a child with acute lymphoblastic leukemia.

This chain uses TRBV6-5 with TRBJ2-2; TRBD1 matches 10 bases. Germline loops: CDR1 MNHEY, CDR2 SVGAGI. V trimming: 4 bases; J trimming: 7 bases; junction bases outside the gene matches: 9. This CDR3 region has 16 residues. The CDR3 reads CASSSPDRGLGGELFF. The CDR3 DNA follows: TGTGCCAGCAGTTCCCCTGACAGGGGGCTAGGCGGGGAGCTGTTTTTT.

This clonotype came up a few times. In DNA form, the CDR3 reads TGTGCCAGCAGTCCCTCAGGGGGCATCTATAATTCACCCCTCCACTTT. Residues: CASSPSGGIYNSPLHF. The V gene is TRBV6-1, the J gene TRBJ1-6; 8 bases are shared with TRBD1. V was clipped by 5 bases and J by 3 bases; unmatched bases: 6. CDR1 is MNHNS and CDR2 is SASEGT in the germline V gene. The CDR3 is 16 residues long.

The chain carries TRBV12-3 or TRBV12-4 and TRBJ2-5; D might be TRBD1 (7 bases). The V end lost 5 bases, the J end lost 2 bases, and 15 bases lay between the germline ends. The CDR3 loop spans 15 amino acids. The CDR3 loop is CASSLRQGGQETQYF. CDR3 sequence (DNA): TGTGCCAGCAGTCTCCGTCAGGGGGGACAAGAGACCCAGTACTTC.

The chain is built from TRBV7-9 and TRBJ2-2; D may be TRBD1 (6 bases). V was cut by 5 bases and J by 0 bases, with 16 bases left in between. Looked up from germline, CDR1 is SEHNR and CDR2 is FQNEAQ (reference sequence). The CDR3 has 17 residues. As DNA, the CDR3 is TGTGCCAGCAGCCCCGGGTCTGGACAGCCGAACACCGGGGAGCTGTTTTTT. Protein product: CASSPGSGQPNTGELFF.

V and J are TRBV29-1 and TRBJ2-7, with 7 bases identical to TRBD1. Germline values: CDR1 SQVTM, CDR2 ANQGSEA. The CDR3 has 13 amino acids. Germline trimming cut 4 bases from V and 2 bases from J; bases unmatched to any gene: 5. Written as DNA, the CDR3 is TGCAGCGTTGCAGGGGGTTCAACCTACGAGCAGTACTTC. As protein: CSVAGGSTYEQYF.